This T cell receptor (beta chain) stems from a study of shared clonotypes between healthy human individuals. Researchers divided each subset's genomic DNA evenly across several immunoSEQ plates. Clones were sequenced by immunoSEQ multiplex PCR, and TCRdb holds only the in-frame ones, with some missing. This table has roughly 520,000 clones, 90% to 97% appearing once. This clone is a singleton in its sample. Healthy adults negative for HIV, lacking recent acute infections or vaccinations, served as donors. V shed 6 bases, J shed 6 bases, and the junction held 4 bases outside the gene matches. The CDR3 is made up of 14 amino acids. Germline V gene data show CDR1 as MNHEY and CDR2 as SMNVEV (reference sequence).

The chain couples TRBV27 to TRBJ2-3; the match to TRBD1 covers 12 bases. The sequence derives from a woman in her 30s in good health. Sequencing input: naive CD4+ T cells sorted from blood. Stated subset: CD45RA+ positively selected. Here the CDR3 reads CASRGQGAADTQYF. CDR3 nucleotides: TGTGCCAGCAGGGGACAGGGGGCAGCGGATACGCAGTATTTT.